These T cell receptor beta chains were read from a single sample in a study of blood T cell repertoires in COVID-19. Measured with immunoSEQ multiplex PCR; TCRdb has only the in-frame clones, and not every one. Seen here are a few hundred thousand clones, about four fifths observed once, and the top ten hold around 3.6%. Source material: PBMCs or T cells enriched from blood (not recorded which). All receptors derive from a man aged 50 or older who had recovered from COVID-19. Each CDR3 is given with its conserved first and last residue. D genes are given only for firm matches. Only some rows state a clone size, as once, few, many or a class for expanded clones.

v_gene	abundance	d_gene	j_gene	CDR3nt	CDR3aa
TRBV30	.	.	TRBJ1-1	TGTGCCTGGAGTTCCCGGCGCGGAACTGAAGCTTTCTTT	CAWSSRRGTEAFF
TRBV28	.	TRBD1	TRBJ2-7	TGTGCCAGCAGTTTTGAGGGGACAGGTTCCCTCTACGAGCAGTACTTC	CASSFEGTGSLYEQYF
TRBV2	.	.	TRBJ2-2	TGTGCCAGCAGGCTTACTATGGGGGAGCTGTTTTTT	CASRLTMGELFF
TRBV7-3	.	.	TRBJ2-1	TGTGCCAGCAGCCCAGGGGCAGAGACCTACAATGAGCAGTTCTTC	CASSPGAETYNEQFF
TRBV30	.	TRBD1	TRBJ2-5	TGTGCCTGGAGTAAGGGGGCGGGAGAGACCCAGTACTTC	CAWSKGAGETQYF
TRBV10-2	.	TRBD1	TRBJ2-5	TGCGCCAGCAGGGACCGGGACAGCCTGGACTTC	CASRDRDSLDF
TRBV4-3	.	TRBD2	TRBJ2-7	TGCGCCAGCAGCACTAAAGTCCCCAGCGGGAGTTCTATGACCTACGAGCAGTACTTC	CASSTKVPSGSSMTYEQYF
TRBV10-3	.	TRBD1	TRBJ1-2	TGTGCCATCAGGAGGACAGGGGACTATGGCTACACCTTC	CAIRRTGDYGYTF
TRBV13	.	.	TRBJ2-1	TGTGCCAGCAGCCTTCCCCCCCGGCCGGTTAGCGGACGCTCCTACAATGAGCAGTTCTTC	CASSLPPRPVSGRSYNEQFF
TRBV7-2	.	TRBD2	TRBJ2-1	TGTGCCAGCAGCTTAGGCGGGGGGATGACCTACAATGAGCAGTTCTTC	CASSLGGGMTYNEQFF
TRBV19	many	.	TRBJ1-1	TGTGCCAGTAGTGCTCAGTTGAACACTGAAGCTTTCTTT	CASSAQLNTEAFF
TRBV13	.	.	TRBJ2-1	TGTGCCAGCTACAAGAGTGGGGGCAGCTCCTACAATGAGCAGTTCTTC	CASYKSGGSSYNEQFF
TRBV11-3	.	.	TRBJ2-5	TGTGCCAGCAGCTTAGACGGTGAGACCCAGTACTTC	CASSLDGETQYF
TRBV19	.	TRBD1	TRBJ1-1	TGTGCCAGTAGTATAGGCTGGGGACAGGCAACGAACACTGAAGCTTTCTTT	CASSIGWGQATNTEAFF
TRBV27	once	.	TRBJ2-1	TGTGCCAGCAGTTCCGGGACTTTTTCCTACAATGAGCAGTTCTTC	CASSSGTFSYNEQFF
TRBV15	.	.	TRBJ1-5	TGTGCCACCAGCAGAGGGCAGGTCTATCAGCCCCAGCATTTT	CATSRGQVYQPQHF
TRBV7-9	.	TRBD2	TRBJ2-3	TGTGCCAGCAGCCCGGGGGGAGGGGGCACAGATACGCAGTATTTT	CASSPGGGGTDTQYF
TRBV9	once	TRBD1	TRBJ1-1	TGTGCCAGCAGCGAGGGACAGGGAAACACTGAAGCTTTCTTT	CASSEGQGNTEAFF
TRBV19	few	TRBD2	TRBJ2-1	TGTGCCAGTCGGACTAGCGGAAATGAGCAGTTCTTC	CASRTSGNEQFF
TRBV20-1	.	TRBD2	TRBJ2-1	TGCAGTGCTAGTCTGCGGGGGGGCTGGGTCAATGAGCAGTTCTTC	CSASLRGGWVNEQFF
TRBV24-1	.	.	TRBJ2-1	TGTGCCACCAGTGACCCACGTAGAGCCGGAGGTGCCAATGAGCAGTTCTTC	CATSDPRRAGGANEQFF
TRBV5-4	.	.	TRBJ2-7	TGTGCCAGCAGGCCTATAGACAGTTACGAGCAGTACTTC	CASRPIDSYEQYF
TRBV29-1	.	.	TRBJ2-1	TGCAGCGTTGAAGGCGACCCGTCCAGGGGAACCTACAATGAGCAGTTCTTC	CSVEGDPSRGTYNEQFF
TRBV9	.	.	TRBJ1-4	TGTGCCAGCAGCGCAGGGACAACTAATGAAAAACTGTTTTTT	CASSAGTTNEKLFF
TRBV28	.	TRBD1	TRBJ1-5	TGTGCCAGCACCCCGACAGGGGGCAATCAGCCCCAGCATTTT	CASTPTGGNQPQHF
TRBV27	.	.	TRBJ2-5	TGTGCCAGCAGTAATAGTCTGTCCCAAGAGACCCAGTACTTC	CASSNSLSQETQYF
TRBV5-4	many	TRBD1	TRBJ2-2	TGTGCCAGCTCCAAAGACAGGGCTGGGACCGGGGAGCTGTTTTTT	CASSKDRAGTGELFF
TRBV28	.	.	TRBJ1-3	TGTGCCAGCAGCCCGCCCGGGGATCAAATATTCTCTGGAAACACCATATATTTT	CASSPPGDQIFSGNTIYF
TRBV24-1	once	.	TRBJ1-3	TGTGCCACCAGTGAAATAGGACCGGGAAGCTCTGGAAACACCATATATTTT	CATSEIGPGSSGNTIYF
TRBV19	.	.	TRBJ2-7	TGTGCCAGTAGTCAATGGTCCAGCGGAAGCTCCTACGAGCAGTACTTC	CASSQWSSGSSYEQYF
TRBV6-5	.	TRBD1	TRBJ1-1	TGTGCCAGCAGTCCACCGGGACAGGTGAACACTGAAGCTTTCTTT	CASSPPGQVNTEAFF
TRBV19	.	.	TRBJ2-7	TGTGCCAGTAGCATGGATCAGGGTTCGGCAACCTACGAGCAGTACTTC	CASSMDQGSATYEQYF
TRBV15	.	TRBD1	TRBJ1-5	TGTGCCACCCGGGGGGACAGGGGGTATAACAATCAGCCCCAGCATTTT	CATRGDRGYNNQPQHF
TRBV7-9	few	TRBD1	TRBJ1-2	TGTGCCAGCAGCTTGGGACAGGGGTCGGTATCGTACTATGGCTACACCTTC	CASSLGQGSVSYYGYTF
TRBV9	.	.	TRBJ2-1	TGTGCCAGCAGCGTGGGTAGACTCACTGAGCAGTTCTTC	CASSVGRLTEQFF
TRBV5-1	.	TRBD2	TRBJ2-5	TGCGCCAGCAGACGACTAGCGAACCAAGAGACCCAGTACTTC	CASRRLANQETQYF
TRBV5-4	.	.	TRBJ2-5	TGTGCCAGCAGCTTGGCAGGGGGGGAGACCCAGTACTTC	CASSLAGGETQYF
TRBV2	few	.	TRBJ1-5	TGTGCCAGCAGAGAACAGGGATTCGGCAATCAGCCCCAGCATTTT	CASREQGFGNQPQHF
TRBV14	.	TRBD2	TRBJ2-3	TGTGCCAGCAGCCTTAAAGACGGAGGGAGGGCAGATACGCAGTATTTT	CASSLKDGGRADTQYF
TRBV4-1	.	.	TRBJ1-1	TGCGCCAGCAGCCAAGCCTCGGGGGGCTGGACTGAAGCTTTCTTT	CASSQASGGWTEAFF
TRBV9	many	TRBD2	TRBJ2-7	TGTGCCAGCAGCCTAACTAGCGGGAGCACCGAGCAGTACTTC	CASSLTSGSTEQYF
TRBV30	.	.	TRBJ1-3	TGTGCCTGGAGTGCAGGGCCTGGAAACACCATATATTTT	CAWSAGPGNTIYF
TRBV5-1	.	TRBD1	TRBJ2-1	TGCGCCAGCAGTTCGAACAGGGGGATAGCGGAGAACAATGAGCAGTTCTTC	CASSSNRGIAENNEQFF
TRBV7-2	.	.	TRBJ2-5	TGTGCCAGCAGCTCTAGCGTCGCAGAGACCCAGTACTTC	CASSSSVAETQYF
TRBV10-2	.	.	TRBJ2-7	TGCGCCAGCAGTGAACATAATTGGTACGAGCAGTACTTC	CASSEHNWYEQYF
TRBV14	once	.	TRBJ1-2	TGTGCCAGCAGCCCCGTTGGGGGGGGGCTTTATGGCTACACCTTC	CASSPVGGGLYGYTF
TRBV4-1	.	.	TRBJ1-2	TGCGCCAGCAGCCAATCAGATTTCTATGGCTACACCTTC	CASSQSDFYGYTF
TRBV3-1/TRBV3-2	.	.	TRBJ1-2	TGTGCCAGCAGCCGACAGGCCTCTGGCTACACCTTC	CASSRQASGYTF
TRBV7-6	.	TRBD1	TRBJ2-6	TGTGCCAGCAGCCCCATTCCGGGGACAGGTTTCTCTGGGGCCAACGTCCTGACTTTC	CASSPIPGTGFSGANVLTF
TRBV19	once	.	TRBJ1-1	TGTGCCAGTAGTACCCTGGTAGGGAAGAGGGCTGAAGCTTTCTTT	CASSTLVGKRAEAFF